Each of the 6 T cell receptor beta chains below was sequenced from the same sample in a study of early T cells in non-severe SARS-CoV-2 infection. TCRdb reprocessed the 5' RACE reads via MiXCR and lists one record per CDR3 protein. The table records around 57,000 distinct CDR3 sequences, around 13% of them present only once. Sequences were obtained from whole blood. These receptors were taken from an adult who was a healthcare worker with PCR-confirmed SARS-CoV-2 infection or an uninfected control (not recorded which).

The rearrangement links TRBV24-1 to TRBJ2-1; 7 bases align to TRBD2. The trim removed 4 bases at V and 0 bases at J, leaving 2 bases unmatched. CDR1 and CDR2 (germline): KGHDR, SFDVKD. This CDR3 contains 15 residues. CDR3 DNA: TGTGCCACCAGTGACCTAGCGGACTCCTACAATGAGCAGTTCTTC. Amino acid sequence: CATSDLADSYNEQFF.

This clonotype was recorded a few times. The chain's CDR3 is CASSRVRSGNTIYF. In nucleotides, the CDR3 is TGTGCCAGCAGCAGGGTACGCTCTGGAAACACCATATATTTT. This chain links TRBV28 with TRBJ1-3, with D perhaps matching TRBD1 (5 bases). This CDR3 contains 14 residues. The V gene's germline CDR1 is MDHEN and CDR2 SYDVKM. V shed 6 bases and J shed 0 bases, with 9 bases lying between them.

Of note for this clonotype: One end of the junction varies from germline; a read error may be responsible. This chain joins TRBV7-3 and TRBJ1-2; D perhaps matches TRBD1 (6 bases). The CDR3 covers 14 residues. The germline CDR1 and CDR2 sequences are SGHTA and FQGTGA. CDR3 nucleotide sequence: TGTGCCAACAGCCCGAGACCGGGGGCGGAGGGCTACACCTTC. As protein: CANSPRPGAEGYTF.

This clonotype was detected a few times. The V gene is TRBV14, the J gene TRBJ2-1; D might be TRBD1 (5 bases). V lost 1 base to trimming and J lost 14 bases, with 15 bases between them. Germline CDR1 is SGHDN and CDR2 is FVKESK. The CDR3 runs to 13 residues. In DNA form, the CDR3 reads TGTGCCAGCAGCCAAGCCCGCTTGGGGCTCAAGTTCTTC. As protein: CASSQARLGLKFF.

This clonotype was seen a handful of times. The chain joins TRBV20-1 to TRBJ2-5; D not resolved. The length of the CDR3 is 14 residues. Germline V CDR1 and CDR2: DFQATT, SNEGSKA (reference sequence). V lost 4 bases to trimming and J lost 7 bases, with 19 bases between them. As DNA, the CDR3 is TGCAGTGCTATGGATACGTATAAGTCGGGGACCCAGTACTTC. It specifies CSAMDTYKSGTQYF.

The chain recombines TRBV9 with TRBJ2-7, with D possibly matching TRBD2 (5 bases). The V gene lost 4 bases and the J gene lost 2 bases, with 13 bases spanning the gap. The germline CDR1 and CDR2 sequences are SGDLS and YYNGEE. The CDR3 is 14 amino acids. The CDR3 coding sequence is TGTGCCAGCAGCCCACTCGAGAGGGCCTACGAGCAGTACTTC. It specifies CASSPLERAYEQYF.